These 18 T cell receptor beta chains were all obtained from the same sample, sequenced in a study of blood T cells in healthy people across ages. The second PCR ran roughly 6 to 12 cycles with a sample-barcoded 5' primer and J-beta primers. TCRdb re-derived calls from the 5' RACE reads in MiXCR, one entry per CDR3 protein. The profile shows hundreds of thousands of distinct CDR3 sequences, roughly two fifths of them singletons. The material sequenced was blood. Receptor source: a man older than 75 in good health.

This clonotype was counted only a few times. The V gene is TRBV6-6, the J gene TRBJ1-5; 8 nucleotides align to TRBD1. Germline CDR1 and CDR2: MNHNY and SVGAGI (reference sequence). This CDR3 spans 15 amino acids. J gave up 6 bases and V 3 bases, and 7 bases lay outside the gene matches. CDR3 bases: TGTGCCAGCAGTTATTCAGGGGGCCCAGTTCAGCCCCAGCATTTT. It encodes CASSYSGGPVQPQHF.

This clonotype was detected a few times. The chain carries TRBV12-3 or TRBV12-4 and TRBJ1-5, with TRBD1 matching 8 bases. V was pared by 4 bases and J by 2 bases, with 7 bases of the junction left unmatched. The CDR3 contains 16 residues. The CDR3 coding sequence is TGTGCCAGCAGTTCGCAGGGGGCAGGACGCAATCAGCCCCAGCATTTT. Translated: CASSSQGAGRNQPQHF.

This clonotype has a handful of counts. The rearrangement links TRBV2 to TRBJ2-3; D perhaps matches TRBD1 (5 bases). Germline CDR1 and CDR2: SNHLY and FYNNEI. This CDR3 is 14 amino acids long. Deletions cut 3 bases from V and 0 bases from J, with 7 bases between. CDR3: CASSEGRSTDTQYF. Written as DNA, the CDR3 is TGTGCCAGCAGTGAGGGGCGAAGCACAGATACGCAGTATTTT.

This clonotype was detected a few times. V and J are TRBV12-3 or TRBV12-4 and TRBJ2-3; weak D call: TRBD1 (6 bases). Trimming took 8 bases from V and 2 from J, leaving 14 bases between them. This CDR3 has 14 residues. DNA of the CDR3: TGTGCCAGCTACAAACAGGGCTTCACAGATACGCAGTATTTT. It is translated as CASYKQGFTDTQYF.

The chain's CDR3 is CASSVTSGSRGSKETQYF. The CDR3 DNA reads as TGTGCCAGCAGTGTTACTAGCGGGAGTCGAGGTAGTAAAGAGACCCAGTACTTC. V is TRBV12-3 or TRBV12-4 and J is TRBJ2-5, with 11 bases fitting TRBD2. The CDR3 extends over 18 amino acids. V was pared by 5 bases and J by 3 bases, with 14 bases of the junction left unmatched.

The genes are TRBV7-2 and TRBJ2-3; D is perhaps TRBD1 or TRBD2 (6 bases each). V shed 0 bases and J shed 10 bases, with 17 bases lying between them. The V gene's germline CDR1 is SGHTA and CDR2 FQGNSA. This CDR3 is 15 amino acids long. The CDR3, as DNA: TGTGCCAGCAGCTTAGCAGGGCCCGAGGGGGGTGCGCAGTATTTT. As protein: CASSLAGPEGGAQYF.

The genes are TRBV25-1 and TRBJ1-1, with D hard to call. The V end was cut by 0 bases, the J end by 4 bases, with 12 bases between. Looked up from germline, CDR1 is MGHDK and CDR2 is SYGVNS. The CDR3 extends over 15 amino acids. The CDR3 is CASSEYTGVGTEAFF. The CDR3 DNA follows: TGTGCCAGCAGTGAATATACCGGGGTGGGCACTGAAGCTTTCTTT.

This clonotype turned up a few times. CDR3 region: CAISALSGRKNEQFF. In nucleotides, the CDR3 is TGTGCCATCAGTGCCCTTAGCGGGAGAAAAAATGAGCAGTTCTTC. The chain joins TRBV10-3 to TRBJ2-1, with 9 bases lining up with TRBD2. V shed 4 bases and J 7 bases; nucleotides not matched to a gene: 8. Germline CDR1 is ENHRY and CDR2 is SYGVKD. The CDR3 extends over 15 amino acids.

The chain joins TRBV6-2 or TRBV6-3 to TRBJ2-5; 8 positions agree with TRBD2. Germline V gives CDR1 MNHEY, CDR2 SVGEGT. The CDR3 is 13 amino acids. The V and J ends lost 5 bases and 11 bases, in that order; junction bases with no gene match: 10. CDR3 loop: CASSVFRGGEQYF. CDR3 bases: TGTGCCAGCAGTGTCTTTCGGGGGGGAGAGCAGTACTTC.

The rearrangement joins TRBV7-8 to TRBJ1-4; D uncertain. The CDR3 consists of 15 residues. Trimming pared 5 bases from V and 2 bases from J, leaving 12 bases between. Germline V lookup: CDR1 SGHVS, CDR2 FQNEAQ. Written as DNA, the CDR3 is TGTGCCAGCAGCCCGCGGGCCCTCACTAATGAAAAACTGTTTTTT. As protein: CASSPRALTNEKLFF.

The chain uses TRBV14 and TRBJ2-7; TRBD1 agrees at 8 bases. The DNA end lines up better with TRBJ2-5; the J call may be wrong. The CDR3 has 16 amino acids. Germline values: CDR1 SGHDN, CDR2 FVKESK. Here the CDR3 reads CASSQGPGGLQETQYF. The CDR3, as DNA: TGTGCCAGCAGCCAAGGACCAGGGGGCCTCCAAGAGACCCAGTACTTC.

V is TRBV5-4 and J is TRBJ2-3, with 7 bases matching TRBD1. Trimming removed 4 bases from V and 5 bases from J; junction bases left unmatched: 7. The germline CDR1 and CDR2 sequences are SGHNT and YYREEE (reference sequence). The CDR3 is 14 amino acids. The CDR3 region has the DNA TGTGCCAGCAGCCGACAGGGCCATGAAGATACGCAGTATTTT. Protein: CASSRQGHEDTQYF. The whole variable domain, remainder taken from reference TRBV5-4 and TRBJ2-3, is ETGVTQSPTHLIKTRGQQVTLRCSSQSGHNTVSWYQQALGQGPQFIFQYYREEENGRGNFPPRFSGLQFPNYSSELNVNALELDDSALYLCASSRQGHEDTQYFGPGTRLTVL.

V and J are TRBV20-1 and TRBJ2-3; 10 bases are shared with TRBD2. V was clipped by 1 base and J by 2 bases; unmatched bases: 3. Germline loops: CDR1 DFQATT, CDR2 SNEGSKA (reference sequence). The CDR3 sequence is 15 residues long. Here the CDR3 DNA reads TGCAGTGCTAGAGGGACTAGCGGTAACACAGATACGCAGTATTTT. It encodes CSARGTSGNTDTQYF.

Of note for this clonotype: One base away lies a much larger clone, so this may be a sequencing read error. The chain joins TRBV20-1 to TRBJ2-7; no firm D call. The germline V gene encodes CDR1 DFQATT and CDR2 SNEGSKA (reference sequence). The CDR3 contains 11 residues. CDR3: CSAGQPYGQYF. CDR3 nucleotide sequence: TGCAGTGCCGGGCAGCCCTACGGGCAGTACTTC.

CDR3 bases: TGTGCCAGCAGTCCCAGGGGACCCCCAGGCGCCGAGCAGTACTTC. This encodes CASSPRGPPGAEQYF. The gene calls are TRBV28 and TRBJ2-7, with D tentatively TRBD1 (6 bases). The germline V and J ends were trimmed by 5 bases and 6 bases, with 20 bases remaining between them. There are 15 residues in the CDR3. CDR1 and CDR2 from the germline V gene are MDHEN and SYDVKM. The complete variable domain, with remaining parts taken from reference TRBV28 and TRBJ2-7, reads DVKVTQSSRYLVKRTGEKVFLECVQDMDHENMFWYRQDPGLGLRLIYFSYDVKMKEKGDIPEGYSVSREKKERFSLILESASTNQTSMYLCASSPRGPPGAEQYFGPGTRLTVT.

CDR3 bases: TGTGCCAGCAGCTTATACCCCAGCTGGGCGGGGGAACGCTACGAGCAGTACTTC. Translation: CASSLYPSWAGERYEQYF. The chain links TRBV7-6 to TRBJ2-7, with 7 bases fitting TRBD2. Germline loops: CDR1 SGHVS, CDR2 FNYEAQ. This CDR3 has 18 residues. V shed 2 bases, J shed 3 bases, and the junction held 16 bases outside the gene matches.

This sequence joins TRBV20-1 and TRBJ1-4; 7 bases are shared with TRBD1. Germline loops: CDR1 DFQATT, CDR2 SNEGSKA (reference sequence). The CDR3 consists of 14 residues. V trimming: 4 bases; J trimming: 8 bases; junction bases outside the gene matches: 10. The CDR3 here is CSAKGGQIGEKLFF. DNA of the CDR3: TGCAGTGCTAAGGGGGGACAGATCGGAGAAAAACTGTTTTTT.

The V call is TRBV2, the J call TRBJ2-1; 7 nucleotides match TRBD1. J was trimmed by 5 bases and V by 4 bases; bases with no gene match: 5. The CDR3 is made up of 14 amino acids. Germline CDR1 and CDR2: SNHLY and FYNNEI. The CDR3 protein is CASSGRTGNNEQFF. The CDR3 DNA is TGTGCCAGCAGTGGCCGGACAGGCAACAATGAGCAGTTCTTC.